Listed below are T cell receptor beta chains from one sample, sequenced in a study of OX40 agonist ivuxolimab in advanced cancers. Generated by immunoSEQ multiplex PCR, the TCRdb table keeps only in-frame clones and is missing some. The sample shows about 70,000 clones, just under 80% of them seen only once. This material consisted of CD4+ or CD8+ T cells sorted from blood, taken in a trial of the OX40 agonist ivuxolimab. Receptor source: an adult with an advanced solid tumor such as melanoma, head and neck, liver or kidney cancer. The CDR3 runs from the conserved cysteine through the conserved F or W. Each record gives: D gene, J gene, CDR3 length, V gene, CDR3 protein. D genes are given only for firm matches.

>.|TRBJ1-1|14|TRBV28
CASSTGLGFTEAFF
>.|TRBJ2-5|13|TRBV18
CASSQQGGETQYF
>.|TRBJ2-7|16|TRBV14
CASSQIRGTVPYEQCF
>.|TRBJ2-4|15|TRBV7-9
CASSLTGLAKNIQYF
>.|TRBJ2-4|11|TRBV2
CASTSSNIQYF
>TRBD2|TRBJ2-7|13|TRBV6-1
CALLAGTSYEQYF
>.|TRBJ1-1|10|TRBV20-1
CSALRVEAFF
>.|TRBJ1-4|15|TRBV4-1
CASSQDRGKGEKLFF
>.|TRBJ1-5|15|TRBV7-2
CASSPMGLPNQPQHF
>.|TRBJ1-3|17|TRBV9
CASSPRVRTDLGNTIYF
>.|TRBJ2-2|12|TRBV29-1
CSVSRNTGELFF
>.|TRBJ2-5|11|TRBV7-2
CASSLAETQYF
>.|TRBJ2-7|13|TRBV5-1
CASSLVRPAEQYF